Below, one T cell receptor beta chain is given with its context. The antigen is unknown. Looked up from germline, CDR1 is WNHNN and CDR2 is SYGVQD (reference sequence). Trimming took off 1 base at V and 4 bases at J, with 8 bases between the two ends. There are 14 residues in the CDR3. This record comes from a study of yellow fever vaccine responses in identical twins. TCRdb called the RT-PCR reads again in MiXCR, with one record for every CDR3 protein. The profile shows over 10,000 distinct CDR3 sequences, roughly four fifths of them singletons. General study results and limits: Reportedly, the T cell response mounted by twins to vaccine seemed partly convergent, partly personalized.

The V and J genes are TRBV10-1 and TRBJ2-4; no reliable D call. The material sequenced was T cells from blood (PBMCs), unsorted or a sorted subset (not recorded which), taken before or after yellow fever vaccination (not recorded which). The clonotype originates from a woman younger than 30 who received the yellow fever vaccine. CDR3 region: CASSEFSRKNIQYF. CDR3 in DNA: TGCGCCAGCAGTGAGTTTAGCCGTAAAAACATTCAGTACTTC.